The TCR beta chain under discussion was sequenced for a study of tumor-infiltrating lymphocytes in primary liver carcinoma (dated 2017 in TCRdb). Looking at the study overall: Of the five patients (three men and two women, aged 30 to 69 years), four had hepatocellular carcinoma and one had combined HCC and intrahepatic cholangiocarcinoma. The five patients had tumors staged T1-T3 N0M0, with maximum diameters ranging from about 4.2 to 11 cm. Each sample produced about 3.65 to 7.5 million productive TCRbeta reads, and read depth showed no significant difference between tissue types. TCRbeta repertoire sequencing, expression microarrays and whole-exome sequencing were combined in the study across five regions of each liver tumor, with adjacent normal tissue and blood also included. A total of roughly 35 specimens from 5 patients, comprising about 25 tumor regions, 5 adjacent noncancerous liver tissues and 5 peripheral blood samples, were covered by TCRbeta repertoire sequencing. The roughly 24 tumor region samples were profiled with Agilent mRNA microarrays so that TCRbeta repertoire diversity could be related to the local molecular phenotype. High reproducibility was observed for the technical replicate repertoires, with mean shared-clone rates approximately 0.9 and correlation coefficients above 0.95. The study at large found these results: Compared with blood, tumors had a significantly larger share of the repertoire taken up by the top 250 clones (p = 0.039). Only roughly 7-24% of top clones appeared in all five regions of a tumor, which suggests that tumor-infiltrating T cells are spatially heterogeneous. Repertoire overlap was found to be higher between tumor regions (mean roughly 36%) than between tumor-adjacent (roughly 17%) or tumor-blood (14%) pairs, consistent with antigen-driven expansion. With just four or five patients in the study, the authors point out that the findings should be validated in a larger study. Only the TCR beta chain was sequenced, so true repertoire diversity is likely underestimated because unpaired alpha chains were not captured. Bulk unsorted samples precluded comparing CD4+ and CD8+ T cell repertoires.

Reading from cysteine to phenylalanine, the CDR3 counts 17 amino acids. Only the CDR3 part of the read is kept: 51 bases, read in frame from the first base. V has 6 bases trimmed and J has 4 bases trimmed; junction bases matching no gene number 16. The germline V gene specifies MDHEN as CDR1 and SYDVKM as CDR2. Without any cell sorting, total RNA and DNA were co-extracted from about 21-30 mg of bulk tissue using the AllPrep DNA/RNA mini kit. Between November 2015 and early 2016, five patients in China with histopathologically diagnosed primary liver carcinoma had surgical resection. At the time of sampling, the patients were treatment-naive and had chronic HBV infection. Five spatially separated regions were sampled per tumor: superior, inferior, left-lateral and right-lateral poles, plus the tumor centre. According to histology, viable tumor cells made up more than 85% of every tumor sample. Fresh tumor and adjacent tissue pieces were bisected; one half was stored in RNAlater at -80°C, the other sent for histology.

Ten or more counts support this clonotype. This clone's antigen is unknown. No base quality values were provided; no much bigger clone lies one nucleotide off. A constant-region primer and ProtoScript II reverse transcriptase were used to reverse-transcribe TCRbeta-specific cDNA from roughly 0.55 ug total RNA. TCRbeta libraries were built with three nested multiplex PCR rounds, a slightly modified ARM-PCR procedure. Multiplex TRBV1-TRBV30 forward primers and a Cbeta reverse primer were used in the first two PCR rounds, each of which was run for 10 cycles. Sample barcodes and Illumina adapters were added in a final 25-cycle PCR with Deep VentR polymerase. Before sequencing, amplicons of 200-500 bp were gel-purified using a QIAquick gel extraction kit. TCRbeta amplicons were sequenced on an Illumina HiSeq 2500 with 250-bp paired-end reads. Turning to the authors' computational methods: Trimmomatic v0.33 was used to quality-trim the reads, and FLASH v1.2.11 was used to merge paired reads so that full CDR3 sequences could be recovered. V, D and J germline segments were assigned to the rearranged TCRbeta sequences by MiGEC v1.2.1b. Clonotype statistics, along with Shannon-Wiener diversity indices, were calculated using VDJtools v1.0.0. Except for diversity analysis, only the 250 most abundant clonotypes of each sample were used in subsequent analyses to reduce sampling bias. Starting from the raw public reads, TCRdb applied fastp trimming at Q25, assembled clones with MiXCR and retained in-frame beta chains. Identical CDR3 protein sequences are pooled into one entry, listed with their most common genes and DNA. None of the V and J calls come from the authors' own analysis; TCRdb made them. The table for this sample lists 90,000 to 140,000 distinct CDR3 sequences; around 84% of them were counted only once. Approximately 18% of the sample comes from the top ten.

The sequencing input was liver tumor tissue from sampling region 3. The intended sense of this specimen's cell subset or site label: tumor region T3, left-lateral pole. This sequence uses TRBV28 and TRBJ2-7; a stretch of 9 junction bases matches TRBD2. This TCR came from a man between 35 and 55 years old with primary liver carcinoma and hepatitis B virus infection. CDR3 loop: CASRLTNPASGVYEQYF. The bases are TGTGCCAGCAGGCTTACAAATCCCGCTAGCGGGGTATACGAGCAGTACTTC. The variable domain in full, with residues beyond the CDR3 obtained from the reference TRBV28 and TRBJ2-7 genes, is DVKVTQSSRYLVKRTGEKVFLECVQDMDHENMFWYRQDPGLGLRLIYFSYDVKMKEKGDIPEGYSVSREKKERFSLILESASTNQTSMYLCASRLTNPASGVYEQYFGPGTRLTVT.